This T cell receptor (beta chain) stems from a study of memory B cells and T cells in multiple sclerosis. General study points: Normalization was needed because clone-set size differences affected shared clonotype counts.

This clone has just one count. Its target is unknown. TCRdb keeps only in-frame clones here, not all; method: immunoSEQ multiplex PCR. The repertoire includes about 15,000 clones, roughly two thirds of them detected once, and 2.3% sits in the top ten. The CDR3 sequence is 13 residues long. Germline CDR1 LGHNA, CDR2 YNFKEQ. Trimming left V 6 bases short and J 6 bases short, with 15 bases between. Sequencing was carried out using memory (CD45RO+) CD4+ T cells from blood. This TCR was sampled from a human donor with multiple sclerosis. The rearrangement uses TRBV4-2 and TRBJ2-7; D is perhaps TRBD1 (5 bases). The chain's CDR3 is CASRGRESGEQYF. The CDR3 DNA reads as TGTGCCAGCAGGGGCAGGGAAAGTGGCGAGCAGTACTTC.